The 23 T cell receptor beta chains in this list originate from one sample, sequenced in a study of blood T cell repertoires in COVID-19. The data were produced by immunoSEQ multiplex PCR, yet TCRdb's version contains in-frame clones alone and is incomplete. Here the sample spans approximately 300,000 clones, roughly 90% being singletons. Sequencing used PBMCs or T cells enriched from blood (not recorded which). These receptors originate from a woman aged 25 to 45 who had recovered from COVID-19.

V gene TRBV3-1 (or the pseudogene TRBV3-2) combines with J gene TRBJ2-7; possibly TRBD2 for D (5 bases). The V and J ends lost 1 base and 3 bases respectively, with 13 bases between them. This CDR3 spans 15 amino acids. Germline lookup yields CDR1 LGHDT and CDR2 YNNKEL (reference sequence). The CDR3 DNA reads as TGTGCCAGCAGCCAAGTTCTGGGGAGAGGCTACGAGCAGTACTTC. Its translation: CASSQVLGRGYEQYF.

The V gene is TRBV5-4, the J gene TRBJ2-1; 12 nucleotides match TRBD2. Germline CDR1 SGHNT, CDR2 YYREEE (reference sequence). The CDR3 sequence is 15 residues long. The J segment lost 7 bases and the V segment lost 1 base, leaving 3 bases of the junction unmatched. The CDR3 region is CASSLRLAGVNEQFF. CDR3 coding DNA: TGTGCCAGCAGCTTGCGACTAGCGGGGGTGAATGAGCAGTTCTTC.

The table lists this clone with a count of one. The chain links TRBV5-8 to TRBJ2-3; tentatively, D is TRBD2 (6 bases). CDR3 length: 14 residues. The V end lost 2 bases, the J end lost 1 base, and 8 bases lay between the germline ends. Germline CDR1 SGHTS, CDR2 YDEGEE. The CDR3 nucleotides read TGTGCCAGCAGCTTACGGAGGGGCACAGATACGCAGTATTTT. It encodes CASSLRRGTDTQYF.

This sequence joins TRBV5-6 and TRBJ1-6; no clear D gene. The germline V gene has CDR1 SGHDT and CDR2 YYEEEE. V lost 4 bases and J 7 bases, leaving 9 bases between the germline ends. CDR3 length: 13 amino acids. This CDR3 reads CASSHRGNSPLHF. DNA for the CDR3: TGTGCCAGCAGCCACCGGGGAAATTCACCCCTCCACTTT.

This clone was seen once. The chain carries TRBV28 and TRBJ1-1, with TRBD1 matching 7 bases. The junction had 6 bases not matched to a gene; V was cut back by 4 bases and J by 7 bases. CDR3 size: 13 residues. Per the germline V gene, CDR1 is MDHEN and CDR2 is SYDVKM. The CDR3 reads CASSSRGTDEAFF. CDR3 nucleotide sequence: TGTGCCAGCAGTTCCAGAGGGACAGATGAAGCTTTCTTT.

The V and J genes are TRBV5-1 and TRBJ2-2; weak D call: TRBD1 (6 bases). This CDR3 is 14 amino acids long. The V end was cut by 4 bases, the J end by 6 bases, with 13 bases between. Germline loops: CDR1 SGHRS, CDR2 YFSETQ. DNA for the CDR3: TGCGCCAGCAGCCCGGGACAAGGCTCCGGGGAGCTGTTTTTT. Encoded protein: CASSPGQGSGELFF.

The CDR3 protein is CASTRTNYEQYF. The DNA for the CDR3 is TGTGCCAGCACCCGAACAAACTACGAGCAGTACTTC. The chain employs TRBV12-3 or TRBV12-4 and TRBJ2-7; no firm D call. This CDR3 contains 12 residues. V gave up 7 bases and J gave up 3 bases, with 10 bases separating them.

This clone showed up just once. The V call is TRBV12-5, the J call TRBJ2-1; 15 bases are a match to TRBD2. After removal of 5 bases from V and 6 bases from J, the junction contained 2 bases not matched to a gene. The CDR3 is 15 residues long. Germline-derived CDR1 and CDR2 are LGHNT and FRNRAP. The CDR3 here is CASGGTSGRLNEQFF. CDR3 DNA: TGTGCTAGTGGTGGGACTAGCGGGAGGCTCAATGAGCAGTTCTTC.

The chain links TRBV9 to TRBJ2-5, with unresolved D. This CDR3 contains 13 residues. Germline V gene sequence: CDR1 SGDLS, CDR2 YYNGEE. V was pared by 3 bases and J by 2 bases, with 8 bases between. CDR3 residues: CASSATPQETQYF. The CDR3 DNA reads TGTGCCAGCAGCGCAACACCGCAAGAGACCCAGTACTTC.

The V and J genes are TRBV7-2 and TRBJ1-5, with unresolved D. Germline loops: CDR1 SGHTA, CDR2 FQGNSA. V was cut by 4 bases and J by 4 bases, with 14 bases left in between. The CDR3 loop spans 15 amino acids. This chain's CDR3 is CASSSGEVRNQPQHF. CDR3 DNA: TGTGCCAGCAGCTCCGGGGAAGTACGGAATCAGCCCCAGCATTTT.

This rearrangement joins TRBV6-6 to TRBJ1-5, with no clear D. Germline assignment: CDR1 MNHNY and CDR2 SVGAGI (reference sequence). V dropped 5 bases and J dropped 8 bases, with 7 bases sitting between them. This CDR3 is 11 amino acids long. The CDR3, as DNA: TGTGCCAGCAGTGGCTTGGAGCCCCAGCATTTT. This gives the protein CASSGLEPQHF.

The chain carries TRBV5-6 and TRBJ1-6; D unresolved. Deletions cut 4 bases from V and 8 bases from J, with 16 bases between. Germline values: CDR1 SGHDT, CDR2 YYEEEE. CDR3 length: 15 residues. The CDR3 DNA sequence: TGTGCCAGCAGCCTTCGCAGAATGGACTATTCACCCCTCCACTTT. Translation gives CASSLRRMDYSPLHF. The variable domain in full, with the rest retrieved from reference TRBV5-6 and TRBJ1-6, is DAGVTQSPTHLIKTRGQQVTLRCSPKSGHDTVSWYQQALGQGPQFIFQYYEEEERQRGNFPDRFSGHQFPNYSSELNVNALLLGDSALYLCASSLRRMDYSPLHFGNGTRLTVT.

The rearrangement links TRBV28 to TRBJ2-7; TRBD1 is a possible D gene (6 bases). Between the trimmed V and J ends, which lost 6 bases and 4 bases, there was a span of 16 bases. This CDR3 is 14 amino acids long. Germline V CDR1 and CDR2: MDHEN, SYDVKM. CDR3 nucleotide sequence: TGTGCCAGCAGACCTCAGGGGTCCCTTTACGAGCAGTACTTC. Its translation is CASRPQGSLYEQYF.

The gene calls are TRBV19 and TRBJ1-2; TRBD1 matches at 8 bases. Per the germline V gene, CDR1 is LNHDA and CDR2 is SQIVND (reference sequence). The CDR3 extends over 12 amino acids. J lost 7 bases, V lost 5 bases, and 3 bases had no gene match. This CDR3 is CASSEDRGGYTF. CDR3 DNA: TGTGCCAGTAGTGAAGACAGGGGTGGCTACACCTTC.

The chain has TRBV7-2 and TRBJ2-5; no reliable D call. The CDR3 is 12 residues long. Per the germline V gene, CDR1 is SGHTA and CDR2 is FQGNSA. V lost 4 bases, J lost 2 bases, and 5 bases lay in between. Here the CDR3 DNA reads TGTGCCAGCAGCTCCGTTCAAGAGACCCAGTACTTC. Protein product: CASSSVQETQYF. Variable domain in full (rest from reference TRBV7-2 and TRBJ2-5): GAGVSQSPSNKVTEKGKDVELRCDPISGHTALYWYRQSLGQGLEFLIYFQGNSAPDKSGLPSDRFSAERTGGSVSTLTIQRTQQEDSAVYLCASSSVQETQYFGPGTRLLVL.

The chain employs TRBV13 and TRBJ2-3; D is perhaps TRBD2 (6 bases). The CDR3 sequence is 15 residues long. From germline, CDR1 is PRHDT and CDR2 FYEKMQ (reference sequence). The germline V and J ends were trimmed by 0 bases and 6 bases, with 13 bases remaining between them. CDR3 in amino acids: CASSLGAYRGDTQYF. The CDR3 DNA reads TGTGCCAGCAGCTTAGGTGCGTATCGGGGGGATACGCAGTATTTT.

This chain connects TRBV3-1 (or the pseudogene TRBV3-2) to TRBJ1-1; no firm D call. CDR1 LGHDT and CDR2 YNNKEL come from the germline V gene (reference sequence). Trimming pared 2 bases from V and 2 bases from J, leaving 6 bases between. The CDR3 loop spans 13 amino acids. CDR3: CASSQKTNTEAFF. CDR3 bases: TGTGCCAGCAGCCAAAAAACAAACACTGAAGCTTTCTTT.

This rearrangement joins TRBV19 to TRBJ2-7; maybe TRBD1 (6 bases). Trimming removed 8 bases from V and 5 bases from J, with 16 bases in between. Germline CDR1 LNHDA, CDR2 SQIVND (reference sequence). The CDR3 contains 13 residues. CDR3 amino acids: CASSLQGPNEQYF. Here the CDR3 DNA reads TGTGCCAGTTCCTTACAGGGTCCAAACGAGCAGTACTTC.

The gene calls are TRBV25-1 and TRBJ2-3; TRBD2 might be the D (6 bases). Germline assignment: CDR1 MGHDK and CDR2 SYGVNS. The CDR3 spans 17 residues. V lost 3 bases, J lost 6 bases, and 22 bases lay in between. The CDR3 sequence: CASSDPSERASEDTQYF. The CDR3 DNA is TGTGCCAGCAGTGACCCCTCGGAGCGGGCCAGCGAGGATACGCAGTATTTT.

The chain employs TRBV28 and TRBJ2-4; 8 bases align to TRBD2. This CDR3 region has 13 residues. CDR1 is MDHEN, CDR2 SYDVKM, per germline. CDR3 sequence (DNA): TGTGCGACGGGGGGGGCAGGCGAAAACATTCAGTACTTC. Protein sequence: CATGGAGENIQYF.

The chain employs TRBV14 and TRBJ2-7; the D is unclear. CDR3 length equals 15 residues. V was clipped by 0 bases and J by 2 bases, with 11 bases between them. Looked up from germline, CDR1 is SGHDN and CDR2 is FVKESK. CDR3 sequence (DNA): TGTGCCAGCAGCCAAGATCTGGCCCGGGCCTACGAGCAGTACTTC. Encoded protein: CASSQDLARAYEQYF.

The genes are TRBV5-1 and TRBJ1-2; 9 bases are a match to TRBD1. V lost 0 bases, J lost 0 bases, and 6 bases stayed unmatched. Germline V gives CDR1 SGHRS, CDR2 YFSETQ. The CDR3 spans 17 residues. The CDR3 loop is CASSLDRDRVSNYGYTF. In nucleotides, the CDR3 is TGCGCCAGCAGCTTGGACCGGGACAGGGTTTCTAACTATGGCTACACCTTC.

The chain is built from TRBV11-2 and TRBJ1-3; D not resolved. The germline V gene encodes CDR1 SGHAT and CDR2 FQNNGV. The CDR3 is 15 amino acids. V was pared by 0 bases and J by 0 bases, with 6 bases between. The chain's CDR3 is CASSLDLSSGNTIYF. CDR3 in DNA: TGTGCCAGCAGCTTAGATCTAAGCTCTGGAAACACCATATATTTT.